The TCR beta chain described here comes from a study of a mutant IDH1 vaccine in newly diagnosed glioma. This clone was picked up a small number of times. The antigen remains unidentified. Time point denoted: week 47, end of study. The content of each vaccine dose was 300 ug of mutant IDH1 20-mer peptide, and topical imiquimod accompanied it. CDR3 length: 17 residues. The germline gives CDR1 SGHNT, CDR2 YYREEE (reference sequence). V was pared by 0 bases and J by 1 base, with 16 bases between. Sequencing was performed with immunoSEQ multiplex PCR; in TCRdb, only in-frame clones are kept and a portion is missing. The table lists 50,000 or so clones, 65% to 85% of them singletons, with about 4% in the top ten.

The receptor's source is a woman aged 25 to 39 with glioma. Some clones in this sample may be carry-over from other donors' samples. The sample consisted of PBMCs, taken from a glioma patient whose treatment included an IDH1 peptide vaccine. The chain employs TRBV5-4 and TRBJ1-1, with D possibly TRBD1 on 5 matching bases. CDR3: CASSLGGNVGKNTEAFF. CDR3 DNA: TGTGCCAGCAGCTTGGGGGGGAACGTAGGGAAGAACACTGAAGCTTTCTTT. The whole variable domain, remainder taken from reference TRBV5-4 and TRBJ1-1, is ETGVTQSPTHLIKTRGQQVTLRCSSQSGHNTVSWYQQALGQGPQFIFQYYREEENGRGNFPPRFSGLQFPNYSSELNVNALELDDSALYLCASSLGGNVGKNTEAFFGQGTRLTVV.